The clone carrying this T cell receptor beta chain has at least ten counts. The antigen remains undetermined. These data belong to a study of blood T cells in healthy people across ages. Study outcomes and limitations: More naive CD4+ cells and higher diversity were found in long-lived than in aged donors. Observed TCR beta diversity per million T cells went down as age went up. This fall followed a roughly linear course with age.

Samples each had at least 5.5 micrograms of total RNA extracted. A sample-barcoded 5' primer and a J-beta primer mix were used in a second PCR of roughly 7 to 11 cycles. Each cDNA molecule carried a tag from a template-switch adaptor that contained 12 random nucleotides. TCRdb re-called the 5' RACE reads through MiXCR, storing one row per CDR3 protein. The data show 550,000 to 650,000 distinct CDR3 sequences, under 30% seen once. The V and J ends lost 2 bases and 4 bases, in that order; junction bases with no gene match: 7. This CDR3 contains 16 residues. The germline gives CDR1 MNHNY, CDR2 SVGAGI (reference sequence).

The sequencing sample was made of blood. The origin of this receptor is a woman older than 75 in good health. The chain carries TRBV6-6 and TRBJ2-3; 9 positions match TRBD1. The CDR3 DNA reads TGTGCCAGCAGTTACCCGGGACAGGGTCGTCCAGATACGCAGTATTTT. This codes for CASSYPGQGRPDTQYF.